The 15 T cell receptor beta chains presented below share a single source sample, sequenced in a study of glioma-infiltrating T cells. Using RNA template, CDR3s of TCR alpha and beta were amplified with iRepertoire arm-PCR. MiXCR, run by TCRdb on the multiplex PCR reads, gives a single entry per CDR3 protein. In the table there are around 390,000 distinct CDR3 sequences, around 45% of which are singletons. The sequenced material came from glioma tissue, nonneoplastic brain tissue, or PBMCs (not recorded which). All receptors derive from a human donor with low-grade glioma or glioblastoma, undergoing nonglioma brain surgery, or in good health (not recorded which).

This sequence joins TRBV7-3 and TRBJ2-5; tentatively, D is TRBD1 or TRBD2 (7 bases each). The CDR3 consists of 14 residues. Germline lookup yields CDR1 SGHTA and CDR2 FQGTGA. Deletions cut 5 bases from V and 5 bases from J, with 15 bases between. CDR3 amino acids: CASSPGGGMETQYF. CDR3 DNA: TGTGCCAGCAGCCCAGGGGGGGGCATGGAGACCCAGTACTTC.

This clonotype was counted at least ten times. The chain links TRBV20-1 to TRBJ2-3; 12 nucleotides match TRBD2. Trimming took 5 bases from V and 4 from J; bases not matched to a gene: 7. Germline assignment: CDR1 DFQATT and CDR2 SNEGSKA (reference sequence). The length of the CDR3 is 15 residues. CDR3 DNA sequence: TGCAGTGCTTTGACTAGCGGGAGAGGGGCAGATACGCAGTATTTT. It translates to CSALTSGRGADTQYF.

As to this clonotype: One base away lies a much larger clone, so this may be a sequencing read error. J is TRBJ2-5 and V is TRBV6-5, with TRBD2 matching 15 bases. The CDR3 contains 15 residues. Germline values: CDR1 MNHEY, CDR2 SVGAGI. The V segment lost 10 bases and the J segment 11 bases; nucleotides outside the gene matches: 14. For the CDR3, the DNA is TGTGCCATCTGGACTAGCGGGAGGGCCGTCGGTGAGCAGTACTTC. It translates to CAIWTSGRAVGEQYF.

This chain links TRBV19 with TRBJ2-1, with 11 positions matching TRBD2. CDR3 length: 16 amino acids. The J segment lost 3 bases and the V segment lost 6 bases, leaving 7 bases of the junction unmatched. CDR1 is LNHDA and CDR2 is SQIVND in the germline V gene (reference sequence). CDR3 DNA: TGTGCCAGTAGCGCACTAGCGGGAGTTGGCTACAATGAGCAGTTCTTC. It is translated as CASSALAGVGYNEQFF.

V and J are TRBV7-2 and TRBJ2-7; TRBD2 aligns across 8 bases. V gave up 3 bases and J gave up 7 bases; unmatched junction bases: 8. Looked up from germline, CDR1 is SGHTA and CDR2 is FQGNSA. This CDR3 contains 14 residues. CDR3: CASSLKRENNEQYF. CDR3 in DNA: TGTGCCAGCAGCTTGAAGCGGGAGAACAATGAGCAGTACTTC. Full variable domain (rest looked up from reference TRBV7-2 and TRBJ2-7): GAGVSQSPSNKVTEKGKDVELRCDPISGHTALYWYRQSLGQGLEFLIYFQGNSAPDKSGLPSDRFSAERTGGSVSTLTIQRTQQEDSAVYLCASSLKRENNEQYFGPGTRLTVT.

Worth noting for this clonotype: A read error may explain this, as a much larger clone is one base away. This chain joins TRBV20-1 and TRBJ2-3; 7 positions match TRBD2. Germline V lookup: CDR1 DFQATT, CDR2 SNEGSKA (reference sequence). The CDR3 sequence is 16 residues long. Trimming cost V 0 bases and J 4 bases; bases outside gene matches: 10. CDR3 in DNA: TGCAGTGCTAGAGATTTTAACGGGAGCGGGGCAGATACGCAGTATTTT. The encoded protein is CSARDFNGSGADTQYF.

The chain combines TRBV2 with TRBJ2-7, with D possibly being TRBD2 (5 bases). This CDR3 contains 15 residues. The germline V and J ends were trimmed by 6 bases and 1 base, with 16 bases remaining between them. Per germline, CDR1 SNHLY and CDR2 FYNNEI. The CDR3 bases are TGTGCCAGCAGAGGAGGAGTCCGGTCGTCCTACGAGCAGTACTTC. Amino acids: CASRGGVRSSYEQYF.

This clonotype was detected many times. The gene calls are TRBV6-2 or TRBV6-3 and TRBJ1-6; 8 bases agree with TRBD1. The germline CDR1 and CDR2 sequences are MNHEY and SVGEGT. V was clipped by 7 bases and J by 6 bases; unmatched bases: 2. The CDR3 loop spans 13 amino acids. In nucleotides, the CDR3 is TGTGCCAGCAAAGACAGGGGTAATTCACCCCTCCACTTT. It codes for CASKDRGNSPLHF.

This rearrangement joins TRBV20-1 to TRBJ2-1, with 12 bases aligning to TRBD2. This CDR3 is built from 17 residues. V lost 6 bases and J lost 5; bases outside the gene matches: 14. CDR1 is DFQATT, CDR2 SNEGSKA, per germline (reference sequence). CDR3 in DNA: TGCAGTGCCCCCCGACTAGCGGGAGAGAAATCCGACAATGAGCAGTTCTTC. Translating it yields CSAPRLAGEKSDNEQFF.

A word on this clonotype: A much larger clone lies one base from this, so it may be a read error. V gene TRBV20-1 combines with J gene TRBJ2-3; D possibly uses TRBD1 or TRBD2 (6 bases each). V was pared by 2 bases and J by 1 base, with 25 bases between. Germline V gives CDR1 DFQATT, CDR2 SNEGSKA (reference sequence). CDR3 length equals 19 residues. The DNA of the CDR3 is TGCAGTGCTAGACACCCCCAAGGGGGTAGCGGCCTACGCACAGATACGCAGTATTTT. Translating it yields CSARHPQGGSGLRTDTQYF.

The chain joins TRBV29-1 to TRBJ1-2; tentative D call: TRBD1 (5 bases). This CDR3 contains 11 residues. Trimming took off 6 bases at V and 6 bases at J, with 11 bases between the two ends. Germline V gene lookup returns CDR1 SQVTM and CDR2 ANQGSEA. The chain's CDR3 is CSVFPGNGYTF. The CDR3 DNA reads TGCAGCGTGTTCCCAGGGAATGGCTACACCTTC. Based on the CDR3 plus reference TRBV29-1 and TRBJ1-2, the full variable domain is SAVISQKPSRDICQRGTSLTIQCQVDSQVTMMFWYRQQPGQSLTLIATANQGSEATYESGFVIDKFPISRPNLTFSTLTVSNMSPEDSSIYLCSVFPGNGYTFGSGTRLTVV.

The rearrangement uses TRBV30 and TRBJ1-1, with D uncertain. There are 13 residues in the CDR3. The germline CDR1 and CDR2 sequences are GTSNPN and SVGIG (reference sequence). With 4 bases removed from V and 4 bases from J, the gap between germline ends came to 13 bases. CDR3 sequence reads: CAWKALLSTEAFF. The CDR3 DNA follows: TGTGCCTGGAAGGCCCTCTTGAGCACTGAAGCTTTCTTT.

This clonotype was seen a handful of times. V usage is TRBV2 and J usage is TRBJ2-1; D perhaps matches TRBD1 (5 bases). V lost 1 base and J 2 bases, leaving 6 bases between the germline ends. The length of the CDR3 is 14 residues. Germline loops: CDR1 SNHLY, CDR2 FYNNEI. The DNA of the CDR3 is TGTGCCAGCAGTGAAGAGGACACCTACAATGAGCAGTTCTTC. This encodes CASSEEDTYNEQFF.

This clonotype was seen only a few times. The V and J genes are TRBV24-1 and TRBJ2-7; tentatively, D is TRBD1 (6 bases). Germline V lookup: CDR1 KGHDR, CDR2 SFDVKD. Trimming removed 4 bases from V and 5 bases from J, with 11 bases in between. The CDR3 spans 13 residues. CDR3 residues: CATSDQHRDEQYF. The CDR3 coding sequence is TGTGCCACCAGTGACCAGCACAGGGACGAGCAGTACTTC.

This clonotype was recorded once. Just one base apart from a much larger clone, this may be a read error. The chain carries TRBV28 and TRBJ1-2; 9 nucleotides agree with TRBD1. With 6 bases clipped from V and 9 bases from J, the junction kept 8 bases outside the gene matches. Germline CDR1 is MDHEN and CDR2 is SYDVKM. This CDR3 contains 13 residues. The DNA of the CDR3 is TGTGCCAGCAGCCTACAGGGGGCAGATAGCTACACCTTC. Encoded protein: CASSLQGADSYTF.